The 2 T cell receptor beta chains in this list originate from one sample, sequenced in a study of shared clonotypes between healthy human individuals. The table came from immunoSEQ multiplex PCR; TCRdb's copy has only in-frame clones and leaves some out. The sample contains about 960,000 clones, over 75% of which appear only once. The source material was memory CD4+ T cells sorted from blood. Subset specified: CD45RA-negative fraction. The source of these receptors is a man between 18 and 35 years old in good health.

The table lists this clone with a count of one. The chain links TRBV18 to TRBJ2-7, with 8 bases matching TRBD1. V gave up 4 bases and J gave up 5 bases; unmatched junction bases: 7. The CDR3 spans 14 residues. Germline V gene lookup returns CDR1 KGHSH and CDR2 LQKENI. CDR3 residues: CASSLGQEGNEQYF. CDR3 nucleotides: TGTGCCAGCTCACTGGGACAGGAAGGCAACGAGCAGTACTTC.

V and J are TRBV4-3 and TRBJ2-7, with a possible D match to TRBD2 (5 bases). The CDR3 has 15 residues. V was shortened by 0 bases and J by 4 bases, with 13 bases between the two germline ends. From germline, CDR1 is LGHNA and CDR2 YSLEER. CDR3 sequence reads: CASSQDPSRRYEQYF. The CDR3 coding sequence is TGCGCCAGCAGCCAAGACCCTAGCAGGCGGTACGAGCAGTACTTC.